Below, 23 T cell receptor beta chains from the same sample are listed, as sequenced in a study of blood T cells in healthy people across ages. A second about 7 to 11 cycle PCR used barcoded and J-beta primers. One entry per CDR3 protein, called by TCRdb with MiXCR from the 5' RACE reads. The table records around 900,000 distinct CDR3 sequences, approximately 50% of them present only once. Source material: blood. All receptors come from an older woman in good health.

Only a few counts were recorded for this clonotype. The chain links TRBV3-1 to TRBJ2-4, with 7 bases fitting TRBD2. From germline, CDR1 is LGHDT and CDR2 YNNKEL (reference sequence). CDR3 size: 16 residues. J gave up 5 bases and V 4 bases, and 11 bases lay outside the gene matches. The CDR3 protein is CASSRLLRAGENIQYF. In nucleotides, the CDR3 is TGTGCCAGCAGCCGGCTACTCCGGGCGGGGGAAAACATTCAGTACTTC.

A few counts support this clonotype. The chain employs TRBV15 and TRBJ1-4, with TRBD1 as a possible D gene (6 bases). This CDR3 is 16 amino acids long. The germline gives CDR1 LNHNV, CDR2 YYDKDF (reference sequence). Deletions cut 3 bases from V and 2 bases from J, with 13 bases between. The CDR3 here is CATSSGQLSTNEKLFF. The CDR3 DNA reads TGTGCCACCAGCAGCGGACAGCTTTCCACTAATGAAAAACTGTTTTTT.

The chain joins TRBV28 to TRBJ2-4; TRBD1 might be the D (6 bases). V lost 5 bases and J lost 0, with 14 bases in between. Germline V gives CDR1 MDHEN, CDR2 SYDVKM. The CDR3 is made up of 16 amino acids. The CDR3 sequence: CASSTQTGQAKNIQYF. Here the CDR3 DNA reads TGTGCCAGCAGTACCCAGACAGGACAAGCCAAAAACATTCAGTACTTC.

CDR3 residues: CASSLGPQTDTQYF. As DNA, the CDR3 is TGCGCCAGCAGCTTGGGTCCCCAAACAGATACGCAGTATTTT. The gene calls are TRBV5-1 and TRBJ2-3, with D uncertain. V was cut by 0 bases and J by 3 bases, with 8 bases left in between. Germline V gene data show CDR1 as SGHRS and CDR2 as YFSETQ. The CDR3 length is 14 residues.

This clonotype was detected only a few times. The rearrangement joins TRBV5-1 to TRBJ2-4; no definite D call. The DNA end favors TRBJ2-7, so the J call may be wrong. Germline assignment: CDR1 SGHRS and CDR2 YFSETQ. The CDR3 covers 11 residues. The CDR3 nucleotides are TGCGCCAGCAGCTTGAATAACGAGCAGTACTTC. Residues: CASSLNNEQYF.

The table lists this clonotype with a few counts. The gene calls are TRBV9 and TRBJ2-3; TRBD1 matches 7 bases. V gave up 4 bases and J gave up 2 bases; unmatched junction bases: 7. Germline CDR1 is SGDLS and CDR2 is YYNGEE. The CDR3 has 15 residues. The CDR3, as DNA: TGTGCCAGCAGCCCCCGGGGACAGTACACAGATACGCAGTATTTT. This gives the protein CASSPRGQYTDTQYF.

The genes are TRBV5-1 and TRBJ1-1, with D possibly matching TRBD1 (5 bases). Deletions cut 3 bases from V and 0 bases from J, with 12 bases between. In germline, CDR1 is SGHRS, CDR2 YFSETQ. The CDR3 length is 15 residues. The CDR3 DNA is TGCGCCAGCAGCTACCAAGCGGGGGTGAACACTGAAGCTTTCTTT. Protein sequence: CASSYQAGVNTEAFF.

CDR3 bases: TGTGCCAGCAGCATTAAGAGAGGAAGGCTAGCTAACTATGGCTACACCTTC. Its translation is CASSIKRGRLANYGYTF. The J gene is TRBJ1-2, the V gene TRBV7-9; D gene ambiguous. CDR3 length: 17 residues. From germline, CDR1 is SEHNR and CDR2 FQNEAQ (reference sequence). Trimming stripped 5 bases from V and 0 bases from J, with 19 bases between. Drawing the rest from reference TRBV7-9 and TRBJ1-2, the complete variable domain is DTGVSQNPRHKITKRGQNVTFRCDPISEHNRLYWYRQTLGQGPEFLTYFQNEAQLEKSRLLSDRFSAERPKGSFSTLEIQRTEQGDSAMYLCASSIKRGRLANYGYTFGSGTRLTVV.

The chain links TRBV6-2 or TRBV6-3 to TRBJ1-2; TRBD1 agrees at 8 bases. The CDR3 spans 15 residues. Germline trimming cut 6 bases from V and 1 base from J; bases unmatched to any gene: 7. Germline values: CDR1 MNHEY, CDR2 SVGEGT. CDR3 loop: CASRSTGGVNYGYTF. CDR3 nucleotide sequence: TGTGCCAGCAGAAGTACAGGGGGAGTTAACTATGGCTACACCTTC.

This clonotype was seen repeatedly, ten times or more. An end of the junction does not agree with germline; a read error may underlie this. The chain couples TRBV7-2 to TRBJ2-5, with TRBD2 identical over 9 bases. The CDR3 runs to 14 residues. Per the germline V gene, CDR1 is SGHTA and CDR2 is FQGNSA. The CDR3 DNA follows: TGTGCCAGCAGCCTAGCGGGACCAAAAGAGACCCAGTACTTC. Residues: CASSLAGPKETQYF.

This clonotype was seen only a few times. The chain links TRBV12-3 or TRBV12-4 to TRBJ2-1; possibly TRBD2 for D (5 bases). The J call may be faulty, since TRBJ2-7 better matches the DNA end. The CDR3 has 15 residues. The CDR3 protein is CASSFGEFSYNEQYF. CDR3 sequence (DNA): TGTGCCAGCAGTTTCGGGGAATTCTCTTACAATGAGCAGTACTTC.

The CDR3 sequence is CASSYSRASAAYEQYF. The CDR3 DNA is TGTGCCAGCAGTTACTCCCGGGCTAGCGCTGCCTACGAGCAGTACTTC. This rearrangement joins TRBV6-2 or TRBV6-3 to TRBJ2-7, with D possibly matching TRBD2 (6 bases). The germline CDR1 and CDR2 sequences are MNHEY and SVGEGT. The CDR3 totals 16 residues. The ends were cut back, 0 bases at V and 2 bases at J, with 14 bases in the middle.

Turning to this clonotype: A much larger clone differs by one base, so this may be a read error. The CDR3 nucleotides read TGCAGTGCTATAGGGGCCGACGGGGGTGAGCAGTACTTC. This sequence encodes CSAIGADGGEQYF. The chain recombines TRBV20-1 with TRBJ2-5, with D possibly matching TRBD2 (6 bases). The germline V gene encodes CDR1 DFQATT and CDR2 SNEGSKA (reference sequence). The CDR3 is 13 amino acids. Trimming removed 4 bases from V and 11 bases from J, with 20 bases in between.

The rearrangement links TRBV5-1 to TRBJ2-5, with 9 positions matching TRBD1. This CDR3 region has 19 residues. CDR1 and CDR2 (germline): SGHRS, YFSETQ. Losses at the gene ends were 0 bases for V and 5 bases for J; bases not matched to a gene: 17. CDR3 bases: TGCGCCAGCAGCTTGGCAAAGAAGGGACAGGGAACGATGTGGGAGACCCAGTACTTC. This sequence encodes CASSLAKKGQGTMWETQYF.

The V gene is TRBV21-1, the J gene TRBJ2-5. The end of the DNA is better explained by TRBJ2-7, so the J call may be wrong. TRBV21-1 is a pseudogene locus. The CDR3 loop spans 12 amino acids. The CDR3 DNA is TGTGCCAGCAGCAAATCCGTCGCCGAGCAGTACTTC. The encoded protein is CASSKSVAEQYF.

CDR3 coding DNA: TGCAGTGCGAAGACTAGCGGGAGGCCGAACTCCTACGAGCAGTACTTC. This gives the protein CSAKTSGRPNSYEQYF. The rearrangement links TRBV20-1 to TRBJ2-7, with TRBD2 matching 13 bases. The trim removed 6 bases at V and 0 bases at J, leaving 8 bases unmatched. The CDR3 length is 16 residues. Germline V CDR1 and CDR2: DFQATT, SNEGSKA (reference sequence).

J is TRBJ2-3 and V is TRBV6-2 or TRBV6-3; TRBD2 matches 8 bases. The CDR3 runs to 16 residues. The trim removed 0 bases at V and 1 base at J, leaving 3 bases unmatched. Germline lookup yields CDR1 MNHEY and CDR2 SVGEGT. CDR3 bases: TGTGCCAGCAGTTACTCAAGCGGGAGTGGCACAGATACGCAGTATTTT. Amino acid sequence: CASSYSSGSGTDTQYF.

The rearrangement joins TRBV5-1 to TRBJ2-7; the D gene is possibly TRBD2 (6 bases). Germline lookup yields CDR1 SGHRS and CDR2 YFSETQ. Between the trimmed V and J ends, which lost 5 bases and 0 bases, there was a span of 12 bases. The CDR3 contains 14 residues. CDR3 DNA: TGCGCCAGCAGGCTAACGACTAGCTCCTACGAGCAGTACTTC. It is translated as CASRLTTSSYEQYF.

This clonotype is a singleton in its sample. The CDR3 region is CASSPPFGDSQETQYF. The CDR3 DNA is TGTGCCAGCAGCCCACCTTTTGGAGACAGTCAAGAGACCCAGTACTTC. The chain joins TRBV14 to TRBJ2-5; TRBD1 might be the D (5 bases). Germline V gene sequence: CDR1 SGHDN, CDR2 FVKESK. V was trimmed by 4 bases and J by 2 bases, leaving 17 bases between them. The CDR3 is made up of 16 amino acids.

This clonotype has a handful of counts. This chain's CDR3 is CASSQEGWGVENIQYF. DNA of the CDR3: TGCGCCAGCAGCCAAGAAGGATGGGGGGTCGAAAACATTCAGTACTTC. The chain couples TRBV4-3 to TRBJ2-4, with a weak D call TRBD2 (6 bases). V was pared by 0 bases and J by 5 bases, with 14 bases between. This CDR3 contains 16 residues. Germline CDR1 is LGHNA and CDR2 is YSLEER.

This clonotype appeared a few times. CDR3 coding DNA: TGTGCCAGCAGCCTTGTGGGAGGTCGGTTGGACGAGCAGTACTTC. The encoded protein is CASSLVGGRLDEQYF. The chain carries TRBV7-2 and TRBJ2-7; perhaps TRBD2 as D (6 bases). This CDR3 spans 15 amino acids. CDR1 is SGHTA, CDR2 FQGNSA, per germline. V shed 5 bases and J shed 5 bases, with 19 bases lying between them.

V is TRBV20-1 and J is TRBJ2-1; 7 positions agree with TRBD1. The J call may be in error: the DNA end matches TRBJ2-7 better. The CDR3 loop spans 12 amino acids. CDR1 is DFQATT and CDR2 is SNEGSKA in the germline V gene (reference sequence). CDR3 sequence (DNA): TGCAGTGCTTCAACCGGGACAGCCGAGCAGTACTTC. Translation: CSASTGTAEQYF.

The chain joins TRBV4-1 to TRBJ2-7; D is uncertain. CDR1 and CDR2 (germline): MGHRA, YSYEKL. Trimming took off 4 bases at V and 2 bases at J, with 15 bases between the two ends. The CDR3 has 15 residues. Written as DNA, the CDR3 is TGCGCCAGCAGCCGACAAGACCCAGGACCCTACGAGCAGTACTTC. It encodes CASSRQDPGPYEQYF.